This T cell receptor beta chain was profiled in a study of tumor and adjacent non-tumor tissue in lung cancer. Overall study: The cohort had about 12 adenocarcinoma, a couple of squamous cell and 1 small cell patients. Aged about 30 to 76 years, patients included roughly ten men and 4 to 6 women with stage I to III disease. Samples averaged approximately 4.2 million productive TCRbeta reads each.

The library came from three nested PCR rounds adapted from ARM-PCR protocols. A single record per CDR3 protein comes from TCRdb applying MiXCR to the multiplex PCR reads. The data contain about 93,000 distinct CDR3 sequences, roughly three fifths of them singletons. The CDR3 is 21 amino acids. This sample's RNA came from whole unsorted tissue. This TCR was recovered from a man in his 70s with non-small cell lung cancer. Specimen: lung tumor tissue. This rearrangement joins TRBV21-1 to TRBJ2-2; the tabulated D call, TRBD1, remains unverified against the DNA. TRBV21-1 is a recognized pseudogene. Here the CDR3 DNA reads TGTGCCAGCAGCAATGTATGCCGTGGGAAACCAGGGCGGGGAATAAGCGGGGAGCTGTTTTTT. The encoded protein is CASSNVCRGKPGRGISGELFF.